Following are 27 T cell receptor beta chains from one sample sequenced in a study of PD-1 blockade in classical Hodgkin lymphoma. TCRdb keeps only in-frame clones here, not all; method: immunoSEQ multiplex PCR. The repertoire holds 30,000 or so clones, with 65% to 85% as singletons. Time point: cycle 4 day 1 (C4D1), after 6 weeks of nivolumab. No patient escaped relapse after autologous stem cell transplantation, and brentuximab vedotin exposure varied. Purification of CD4+ T cells from thawed PBMCs was achieved by magnetic negative selection. Sample: CD4+ T cells from blood, taken before the fourth cycle of nivolumab. The receptor source for this set is a human donor with classical Hodgkin lymphoma.

CDR3 in DNA: TGCGCCAGCAGTGAATCAGGGCGGTCTGGAAACACCATATATTTT. Translated, it gives CASSESGRSGNTIYF. This rearrangement joins TRBV10-2 to TRBJ1-3; weak D call: TRBD1 (5 bases). Germline assignment: CDR1 WSHSY and CDR2 SAAADI. Trimming removed 3 bases at V and 1 base at J, with 10 bases between. CDR3 length: 15 amino acids.

The rearrangement links TRBV19 to TRBJ2-5; D assignment may be TRBD1 or TRBD2 (5 bases each). The V end was cut by 6 bases, the J end by 7 bases, with 21 bases between. Germline CDR1 LNHDA, CDR2 SQIVND (reference sequence). The CDR3 is made up of 15 amino acids. The CDR3 sequence is CASSLSGTAGGTQYF. CDR3 DNA sequence: TGTGCCAGTAGCCTCTCCGGGACCGCAGGAGGGACCCAGTACTTC.

Regarding this clone: Other DNA sequences of this sample code for an identical CDR3. The chain recombines TRBV6-1 with TRBJ2-7; D unresolved. Germline CDR1 reads MNHNS; CDR2 reads SASEGT. CDR3 length: 10 amino acids. The ends were cut back, 6 bases at V and 3 bases at J, with 3 bases in the middle. CDR3 sequence reads: CASSDYEQYF. CDR3 DNA sequence: TGTGCCAGCAGCGACTACGAGCAGTACTTC.

The chain uses TRBV5-1 and TRBJ1-4, with a possible D match to TRBD1 (5 bases). CDR1 and CDR2 from the germline V gene are SGHRS and YFSETQ. The CDR3 runs 14 residues. V lost 0 bases, J lost 4 bases, and 7 bases lay in between. CDR3: CASSLEQVNEKLFF. CDR3 DNA sequence: TGCGCCAGCAGCTTGGAACAGGTTAATGAAAAACTGTTTTTT.

This clone was seen a single time. This chain uses TRBV12-5 with TRBJ2-1; tentative D call: TRBD1 (5 bases). Looked up from germline, CDR1 is LGHNT and CDR2 is FRNRAP. Trimming took 10 bases from V and 5 from J, leaving 6 bases between them. This CDR3 comprises 10 residues. Here the CDR3 reads CAIQDNEQFF. DNA of the CDR3: TGTGCTATACAGGACAATGAGCAGTTCTTC. The whole variable domain, remainder taken from reference TRBV12-5 and TRBJ2-1, is DARVTQTPRHKVTEMGQEVTMRCQPILGHNTVFWYRQTMMQGLELLAYFRNRAPLDDSGMPKDRFSAEMPDATLATLKIQPSEPRDSAVYFCAIQDNEQFFGPGTRLTVL.

J is TRBJ2-7 and V is TRBV6-5; 8 bases fit TRBD1. The CDR3 has 12 residues. Germline CDR1 MNHEY, CDR2 SVGAGI. V lost 10 bases, J lost 5 bases, and 7 bases stayed unmatched. The CDR3 nucleotides read TGTGCCACAGGAGGACAGGGCCACGAGCAGTACTTC. Its translation: CATGGQGHEQYF.

This clone has only a few counts. This chain connects TRBV7-9 to TRBJ2-1; 12 nucleotides match TRBD2. The length of the CDR3 is 16 residues. Unmatched junction bases numbered 13, after V lost 1 base and J lost 15 bases. From germline, CDR1 is SEHNR and CDR2 FQNEAQ (reference sequence). The CDR3 DNA is TGTGCCAGCAGCTTAGATTCCCTAGCGGGGGGGGCTGAGAGGTTCTTC. This translates into CASSLDSLAGGAERFF.

The CDR3 reads CASSLGYTEAFF. In nucleotides, the CDR3 is TGCGCCAGCAGCTTAGGATACACTGAAGCTTTCTTT. The V call is TRBV5-1, the J call TRBJ1-1; no reliable D call. The V and J ends lost 2 bases and 3 bases respectively, with 5 bases between them. The germline CDR1 and CDR2 sequences are SGHRS and YFSETQ. This CDR3 spans 12 amino acids.

This chain uses TRBV5-1 with TRBJ1-1, with D unclear. V lost 1 base, J lost 8 bases, and 15 bases lay in between. CDR1 and CDR2 (germline): SGHRS, YFSETQ. This CDR3 region has 14 residues. The CDR3 DNA follows: TGCGCCAGCAGCTTGCAGAGCCCGCTTGAAGAAGCTTTCTTT. This codes for CASSLQSPLEEAFF.

This sequence joins TRBV5-1 and TRBJ1-6; 7 bases fit TRBD1. Germline CDR1 SGHRS, CDR2 YFSETQ. V was pared by 2 bases and J by 9 bases, with 8 bases of the junction left unmatched. The CDR3 runs 15 residues. In DNA form, the CDR3 reads TGCGCCAGCAGCTTCGCGGCCAGGGGGGGTTCACCCCTCCACTTT. Translating it yields CASSFAARGGSPLHF.

The chain is built from TRBV12-5 and TRBJ2-1; D is unclear. V lost 7 bases to trimming and J lost 0 bases, with 16 bases between them. This CDR3 contains 16 residues. Germline loops: CDR1 LGHNT, CDR2 FRNRAP. The CDR3 reads CASALGSSISYNEQFF. The CDR3 DNA is TGTGCTAGTGCCCTTGGGTCTTCAATCTCCTACAATGAGCAGTTCTTC.

This clone was detected once. The chain carries TRBV7-2 and TRBJ1-1; TRBD1 might be the D (5 bases). The CDR3 is made up of 18 amino acids. CDR1 and CDR2 from the germline V gene are SGHTA and FQGNSA. The V end was cut by 0 bases, the J end by 1 base, with 18 bases between. The CDR3 coding sequence is TGTGCCAGCAGCTTAGCTCGGCCCGAGGGGAGGAAGAACACTGAAGCTTTCTTT. Amino acids: CASSLARPEGRKNTEAFF.

This chain uses TRBV5-1 with TRBJ1-1; D unresolved. This CDR3 has 15 residues. From germline, CDR1 is SGHRS and CDR2 YFSETQ. The ends were cut back, 4 bases at V and 0 bases at J, with 13 bases in the middle. The CDR3 protein is CASSAAQRLNTEAFF. The CDR3 DNA follows: TGCGCCAGCAGCGCAGCCCAACGATTGAACACTGAAGCTTTCTTT.

This clone has only a few counts. The chain employs TRBV30 and TRBJ1-5; no clear D. Germline CDR1 and CDR2: GTSNPN and SVGIG (reference sequence). The ends were cut back, 5 bases at V and 5 bases at J, with 1 base in the middle. The CDR3 has 9 residues. This CDR3 reads CAWDQPQHF. In DNA, the CDR3 is TGTGCCTGGGATCAGCCCCAGCATTTT.

This chain joins TRBV12-1 and TRBJ1-6. TRBV12-1 is termed a pseudogene. The CDR3 has 14 residues. The DNA of the CDR3 is TGTGCCAGCAGCGGGATCTCCTATAATTCACCCCTCCACTTT. Protein sequence: CASSGISYNSPLHF.

The chain combines TRBV18 with TRBJ2-2; TRBD2 matches 8 bases. Trimming removed 3 bases from V and 7 bases from J; junction bases left unmatched: 13. The V gene's germline CDR1 is KGHSH and CDR2 LQKENI. The CDR3 has 17 amino acids. The DNA of the CDR3 is TGTGCCAGCTCACCGTTCACGGGGGGGCCCTCCAACGGGGAGCTGTTTTTT. As protein: CASSPFTGGPSNGELFF.

The rearrangement uses TRBV9 and TRBJ1-3; no clear D gene. The V gene lost 0 bases and the J gene lost 1 base, with 11 bases spanning the gap. The CDR3 totals 16 residues. Germline V lookup: CDR1 SGDLS, CDR2 YYNGEE. The CDR3 spells CASSVGNEVSGNTIYF. The CDR3 region has the DNA TGTGCCAGCAGCGTAGGCAACGAGGTTTCTGGAAACACCATATATTTT.

The J gene is TRBJ2-2, the V gene TRBV28, with D perhaps matching TRBD1 (6 bases). The V and J ends lost 5 bases and 5 bases respectively, with 18 bases between them. Germline lookup yields CDR1 MDHEN and CDR2 SYDVKM. The CDR3 length is 16 residues. CDR3 sequence (DNA): TGTGCCAGCAGTGAAGGAAGGGGGTCAAAGACCGGGGAGCTGTTTTTT. As protein: CASSEGRGSKTGELFF.

This clone was observed once. The chain is built from TRBV21-1 and TRBJ2-2. TRBV21-1 is a pseudogene. This CDR3 has 19 amino acids. The CDR3 protein is CASSPRTVKGPTNTGELFF. CDR3 nucleotides: TGTGCCAGCAGCCCCCGGACGGTTAAAGGACCAACGAACACCGGGGAGCTGTTTTTT.

The chain links TRBV6-6 to TRBJ1-1; 7 positions agree with TRBD1. V lost 5 bases, J lost 4 bases, and 7 bases stayed unmatched. CDR1 and CDR2 from the germline V gene are MNHNY and SVGAGI (reference sequence). CDR3 size: 14 residues. The CDR3 nucleotides read TGTGCCAGCAGTACACAGGGGAGTGTCACTGAAGCTTTCTTT. Residues: CASSTQGSVTEAFF.

The V and J genes are TRBV14 and TRBJ1-4, with TRBD1 identical over 9 bases. After removal of 4 bases from V and 5 bases from J, the junction contained 5 bases not matched to a gene. This CDR3 comprises 15 residues. From germline, CDR1 is SGHDN and CDR2 FVKESK. CDR3 sequence: CASSPQTGGNEKLFF. Written as DNA, the CDR3 is TGTGCCAGCAGCCCCCAGACAGGGGGAAATGAAAAACTGTTTTTT. Variable domain in full (rest from reference TRBV14 and TRBJ1-4): EAGVTQFPSHSVIEKGQTVTLRCDPISGHDNLYWYRRVMGKEIKFLLHFVKESKQDESGMPNNRFLAERTGGTYSTLKVQPAELEDSGVYFCASSPQTGGNEKLFFGSGTQLSVL.

The chain links TRBV5-1 to TRBJ1-4; 10 nucleotides agree with TRBD1. This CDR3 is built from 15 residues. Trimming cost V 0 bases and J 5 bases; bases outside gene matches: 1. Germline V lookup: CDR1 SGHRS, CDR2 YFSETQ. CDR3 in DNA: TGCGCCAGCAGCTTGGGACAGGGGGCAAATGAAAAACTGTTTTTT. Amino acid sequence: CASSLGQGANEKLFF. The full variable domain, rest sourced from reference TRBV5-1 and TRBJ1-4, is KAGVTQTPRYLIKTRGQQVTLSCSPISGHRSVSWYQQTPGQGLQFLFEYFSETQRNKGNFPGRFSGRQFSNSRSEMNVSTLELGDSALYLCASSLGQGANEKLFFGSGTQLSVL.

The chain links TRBV11-2 to TRBJ2-7; D gene unclear. The germline V gene has CDR1 SGHAT and CDR2 FQNNGV. The V end lost 7 bases, the J end lost 5 bases, and 18 bases lay between the germline ends. This CDR3 is 14 amino acids long. For the CDR3, the DNA is TGTGCCAGCACCTCGGTGGGCTTTACTAACGAGCAGTACTTC. Its protein product is CASTSVGFTNEQYF. The full variable domain, in which reference TRBV11-2 and TRBJ2-7 provide the parts outside the CDR3, is EAGVAQSPRYKIIEKRQSVAFWCNPISGHATLYWYQQILGQGPKLLIQFQNNGVVDDSQLPKDRFSAERLKGVDSTLKIQPAKLEDSAVYLCASTSVGFTNEQYFGPGTRLTVT.

V usage is TRBV18 and J usage is TRBJ1-5; TRBD1 might be the D (5 bases). Per germline, CDR1 KGHSH and CDR2 LQKENI. This CDR3 has 16 amino acids. V lost 0 bases and J lost 9, with 18 bases in between. CDR3 residues: CASSPPDRGALRPQHF. The CDR3 coding sequence is TGTGCCAGCTCACCACCCGATCGGGGCGCCCTTCGGCCCCAGCATTTT. The variable domain in full, completed from reference TRBV18 and TRBJ1-5, reads NAGVMQNPRHLVRRRGQEARLRCSPMKGHSHVYWYRQLPEEGLKFMVYLQKENIIDESGMPKERFSAEFPKEGPSILRIQQVVRGDSAAYFCASSPPDRGALRPQHFGDGTRLSIL.

The chain is built from TRBV19 and TRBJ1-5; tentatively, D is TRBD1 (6 bases). V was clipped by 5 bases and J by 2 bases, with 7 bases between them. This CDR3 region has 13 residues. Looked up from germline, CDR1 is LNHDA and CDR2 is SQIVND (reference sequence). The CDR3 spells CASSHRGNQPQHF. The CDR3 nucleotides read TGTGCCAGTAGTCACAGGGGCAATCAGCCCCAGCATTTT.

Only one count was recorded for this clone. The V and J genes are TRBV7-9 and TRBJ2-7, with 8 bases that match TRBD1. The V segment lost 7 bases and the J segment 2 bases; nucleotides outside the gene matches: 7. Germline lookup yields CDR1 SEHNR and CDR2 FQNEAQ (reference sequence). This CDR3 is 14 amino acids long. The CDR3: CASTRTGSTYEQYF. The DNA of the CDR3 is TGTGCCAGCACCCGGACAGGGAGTACCTACGAGCAGTACTTC.

This chain uses TRBV5-1 with TRBJ2-3; 11 bases are a match to TRBD1. The CDR3 contains 13 residues. Germline V gene data show CDR1 as SGHRS and CDR2 as YFSETQ. Trimming removed 0 bases from V and 9 bases from J; junction bases left unmatched: 0. The CDR3 DNA reads TGCGCCAGCAGCTTGGGGGACAGGGGGACGCAGTATTTT. Translated, it gives CASSLGDRGTQYF.